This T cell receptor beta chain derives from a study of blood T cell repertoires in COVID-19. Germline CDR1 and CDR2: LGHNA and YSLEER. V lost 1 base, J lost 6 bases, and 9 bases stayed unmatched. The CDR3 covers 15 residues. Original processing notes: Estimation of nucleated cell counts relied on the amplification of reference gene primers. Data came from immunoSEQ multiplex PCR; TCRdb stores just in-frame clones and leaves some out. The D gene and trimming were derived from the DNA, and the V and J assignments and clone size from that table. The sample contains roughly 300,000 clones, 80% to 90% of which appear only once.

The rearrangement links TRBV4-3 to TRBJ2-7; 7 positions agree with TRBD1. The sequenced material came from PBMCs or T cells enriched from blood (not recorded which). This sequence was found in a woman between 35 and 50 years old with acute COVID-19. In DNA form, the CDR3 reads TGCGCCAGCAGCCAAGTCTGGGACAGTGGCCGCGAGCAGTACTTC. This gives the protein CASSQVWDSGREQYF.